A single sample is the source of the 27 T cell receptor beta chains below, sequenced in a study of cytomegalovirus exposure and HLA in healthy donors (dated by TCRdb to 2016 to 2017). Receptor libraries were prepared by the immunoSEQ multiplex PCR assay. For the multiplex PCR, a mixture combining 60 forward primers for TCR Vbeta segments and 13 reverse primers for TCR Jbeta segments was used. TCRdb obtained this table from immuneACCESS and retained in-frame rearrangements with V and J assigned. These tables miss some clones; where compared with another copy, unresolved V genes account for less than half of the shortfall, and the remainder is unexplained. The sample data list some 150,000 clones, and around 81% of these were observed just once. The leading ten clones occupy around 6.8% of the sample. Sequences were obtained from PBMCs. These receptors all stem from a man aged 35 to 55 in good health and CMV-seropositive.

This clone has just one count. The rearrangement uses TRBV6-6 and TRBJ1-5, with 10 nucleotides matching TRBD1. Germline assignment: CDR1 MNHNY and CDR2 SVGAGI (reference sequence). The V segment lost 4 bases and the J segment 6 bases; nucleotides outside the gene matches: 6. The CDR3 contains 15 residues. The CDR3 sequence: CASSSTGGVRQPQHF. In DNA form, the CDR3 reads TGTGCCAGCAGTTCGACAGGGGGCGTTCGTCAGCCCCAGCATTTT.

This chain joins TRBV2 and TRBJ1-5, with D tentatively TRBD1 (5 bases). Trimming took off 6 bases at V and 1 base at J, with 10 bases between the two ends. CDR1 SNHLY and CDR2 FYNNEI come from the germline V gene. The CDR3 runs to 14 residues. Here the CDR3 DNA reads TGTGCCAGCAGATGGGCAGGGAGCAATCAGCCCCAGCATTTT. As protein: CASRWAGSNQPQHF.

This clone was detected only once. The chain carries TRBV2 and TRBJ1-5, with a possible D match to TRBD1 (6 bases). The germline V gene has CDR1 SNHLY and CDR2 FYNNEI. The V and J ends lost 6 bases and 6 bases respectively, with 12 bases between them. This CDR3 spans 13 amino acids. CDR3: CASSVQGTQPQHF. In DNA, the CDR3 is TGTGCCAGCAGCGTACAGGGAACTCAGCCCCAGCATTTT.

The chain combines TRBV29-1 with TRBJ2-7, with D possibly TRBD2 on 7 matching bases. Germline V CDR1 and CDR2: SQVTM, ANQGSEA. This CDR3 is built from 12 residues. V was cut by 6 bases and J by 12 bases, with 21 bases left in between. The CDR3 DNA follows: TGCAGCGTGGTGCTGGGGGGGGCGGGCCCGTACTTC. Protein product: CSVVLGGAGPYF.

CDR3 sequence: CASSPMTAYEQYF. DNA for the CDR3: TGTGCCAGCTCACCAATGACAGCTTACGAGCAGTACTTC. The V call is TRBV18, the J call TRBJ2-7, with D maybe TRBD1 (5 bases). The CDR3 contains 13 residues. Trimming took off 2 bases at V and 4 bases at J, with 9 bases between the two ends. CDR1 is KGHSH and CDR2 is LQKENI in the germline V gene.

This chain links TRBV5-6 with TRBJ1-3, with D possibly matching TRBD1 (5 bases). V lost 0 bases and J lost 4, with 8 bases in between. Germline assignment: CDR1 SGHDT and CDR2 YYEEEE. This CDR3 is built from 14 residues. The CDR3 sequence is CASSLGQFGNTIYF. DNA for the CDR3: TGTGCCAGCAGCTTGGGACAGTTCGGAAACACCATATATTTT.

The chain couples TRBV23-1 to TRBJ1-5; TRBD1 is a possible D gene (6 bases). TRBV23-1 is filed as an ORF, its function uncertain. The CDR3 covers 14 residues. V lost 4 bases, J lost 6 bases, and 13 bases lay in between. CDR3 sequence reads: CASSLQGLGQPQHF. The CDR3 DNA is TGCGCCAGCAGTCTACAGGGCTTGGGTCAGCCCCAGCATTTT.

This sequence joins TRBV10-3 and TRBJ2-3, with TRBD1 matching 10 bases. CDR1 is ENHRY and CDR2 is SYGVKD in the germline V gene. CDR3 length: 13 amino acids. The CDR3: CAGGTGATDTQYF. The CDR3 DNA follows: TGTGCGGGGGGGACAGGGGCCACAGATACGCAGTATTTT.

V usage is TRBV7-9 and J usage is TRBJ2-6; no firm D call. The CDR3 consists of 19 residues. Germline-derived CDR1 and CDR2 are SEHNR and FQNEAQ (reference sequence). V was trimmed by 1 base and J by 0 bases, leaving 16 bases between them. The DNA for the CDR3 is TGTGCCAGCAGCTTAGGGGTGGGCAGCTCCCACTCTGGGGCCAACGTCCTGACTTTC. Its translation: CASSLGVGSSHSGANVLTF.

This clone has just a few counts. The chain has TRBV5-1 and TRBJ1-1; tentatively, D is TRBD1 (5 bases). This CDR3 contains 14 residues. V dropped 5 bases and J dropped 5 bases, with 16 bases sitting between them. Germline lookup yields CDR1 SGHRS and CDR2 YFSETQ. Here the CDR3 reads CASRDQGMETEAFF. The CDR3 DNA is TGCGCCAGCAGAGACCAGGGTATGGAAACTGAAGCTTTCTTT.

DNA for the CDR3: TGTGCCAGCCCCCGGACAGGAGCCTACGAGCAGTACTTC. Its protein is CASPRTGAYEQYF. The chain is built from TRBV6-4 and TRBJ2-7; TRBD1 matches 7 bases. Germline assignment: CDR1 MRHNA and CDR2 SNTAGT. The CDR3 is 13 residues long. Germline trimming cut 8 bases from V and 2 bases from J; bases unmatched to any gene: 6.

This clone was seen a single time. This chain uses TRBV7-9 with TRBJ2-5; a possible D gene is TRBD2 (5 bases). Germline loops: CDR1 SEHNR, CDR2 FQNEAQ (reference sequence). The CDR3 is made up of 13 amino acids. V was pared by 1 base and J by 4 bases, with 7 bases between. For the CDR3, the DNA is TGTGCCAGCAGCTTAGGTAGCGTAGAGACCCAGTACTTC. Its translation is CASSLGSVETQYF.

CDR3 sequence (DNA): TGTGCCAGTAGGGCCGGGTGGCTGAACACTGAAGCTTTCTTT. Translated, it gives CASRAGWLNTEAFF. This sequence joins TRBV19 and TRBJ1-1, with no clear D. Germline assignment: CDR1 LNHDA and CDR2 SQIVND (reference sequence). This CDR3 spans 14 amino acids. The V and J ends lost 6 bases and 0 bases respectively, with 11 bases between them.

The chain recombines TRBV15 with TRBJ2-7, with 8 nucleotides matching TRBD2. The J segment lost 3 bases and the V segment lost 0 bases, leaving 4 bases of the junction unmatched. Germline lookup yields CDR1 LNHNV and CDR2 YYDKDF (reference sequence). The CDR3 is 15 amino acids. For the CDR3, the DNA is TGTGCCACCAGCAGAGATGGCGGGAGGAGCTACGAGCAGTACTTC. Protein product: CATSRDGGRSYEQYF. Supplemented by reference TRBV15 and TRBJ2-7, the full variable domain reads DAMVIQNPRYQVTQFGKPVTLSCSQTLNHNVMYWYQQKSSQAPKLLFHYYDKDFNNEADTPDNFQSRRPNTSFCFLDIRSPGLGDTAMYLCATSRDGGRSYEQYFGPGTRLTVT.

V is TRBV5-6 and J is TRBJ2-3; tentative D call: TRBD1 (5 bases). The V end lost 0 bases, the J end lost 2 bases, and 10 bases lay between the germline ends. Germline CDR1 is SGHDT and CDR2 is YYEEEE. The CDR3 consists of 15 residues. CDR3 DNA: TGTGCCAGCAGCTTGGGAGTGACAGCCACAGATACGCAGTATTTT. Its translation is CASSLGVTATDTQYF.

For the CDR3, the DNA is TGTGCCAGCAGCCTGCGGACTAGCGGGGGGAACACCGGGGAGCTGTTTTTT. Translated, it gives CASSLRTSGGNTGELFF. The chain has TRBV9 and TRBJ2-2; TRBD2 aligns across 13 bases. The junction had 4 bases not matched to a gene; V was cut back by 4 bases and J by 1 base. CDR3 length equals 17 residues. Germline assignment: CDR1 SGDLS and CDR2 YYNGEE. The full variable domain, completed using reference TRBV9 and TRBJ2-2, is DSGVTQTPKHLITATGQRVTLRCSPRSGDLSVYWYQQSLDQGLQFLIQYYNGEERAKGNILERFSAQQFPDLHSELNLSSLELGDSALYFCASSLRTSGGNTGELFFGEGSRLTVL.

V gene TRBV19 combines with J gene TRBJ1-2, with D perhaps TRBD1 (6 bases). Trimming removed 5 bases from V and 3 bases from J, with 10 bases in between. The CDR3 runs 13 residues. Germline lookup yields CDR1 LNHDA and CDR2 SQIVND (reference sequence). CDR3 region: CASSERGYYGYTF. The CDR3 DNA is TGTGCCAGTAGTGAGAGGGGGTACTATGGCTACACCTTC.

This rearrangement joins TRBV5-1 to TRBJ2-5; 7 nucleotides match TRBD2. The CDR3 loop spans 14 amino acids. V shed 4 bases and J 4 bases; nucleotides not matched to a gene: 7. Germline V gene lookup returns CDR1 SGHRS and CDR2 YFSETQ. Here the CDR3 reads CASSPTWGGETQYF. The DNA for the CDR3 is TGCGCCAGCAGCCCCACCTGGGGGGGAGAGACCCAGTACTTC. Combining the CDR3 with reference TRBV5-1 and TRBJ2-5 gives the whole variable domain KAGVTQTPRYLIKTRGQQVTLSCSPISGHRSVSWYQQTPGQGLQFLFEYFSETQRNKGNFPGRFSGRQFSNSRSEMNVSTLELGDSALYLCASSPTWGGETQYFGPGTRLLVL.

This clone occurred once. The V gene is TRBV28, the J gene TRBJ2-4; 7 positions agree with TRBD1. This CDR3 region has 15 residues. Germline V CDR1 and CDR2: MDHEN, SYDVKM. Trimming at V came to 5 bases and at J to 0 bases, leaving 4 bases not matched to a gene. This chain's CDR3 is CASSIQGLAKNIQYF. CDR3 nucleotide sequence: TGTGCCAGCAGTATACAGGGGCTAGCCAAAAACATTCAGTACTTC.

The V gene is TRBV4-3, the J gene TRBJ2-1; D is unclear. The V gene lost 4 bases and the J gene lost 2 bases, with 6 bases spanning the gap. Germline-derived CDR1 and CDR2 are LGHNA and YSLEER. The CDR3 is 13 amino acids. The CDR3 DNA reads TGCGCCAGCAGCCGTGGGCCCTACAATGAGCAGTTCTTC. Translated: CASSRGPYNEQFF.

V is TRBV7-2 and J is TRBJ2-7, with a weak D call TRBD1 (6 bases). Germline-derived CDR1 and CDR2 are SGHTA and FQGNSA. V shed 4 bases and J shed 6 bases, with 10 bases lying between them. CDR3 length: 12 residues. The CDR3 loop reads CASSSSGAEQYF. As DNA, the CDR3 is TGTGCCAGCAGCTCATCAGGGGCCGAGCAGTACTTC.

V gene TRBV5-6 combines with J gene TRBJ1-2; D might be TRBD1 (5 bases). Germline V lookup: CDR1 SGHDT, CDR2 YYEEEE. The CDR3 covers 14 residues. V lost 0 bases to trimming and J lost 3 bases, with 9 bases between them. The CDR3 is CASSLGRADYGYTF. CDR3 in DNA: TGTGCCAGCAGCTTGGGCAGGGCGGACTATGGCTACACCTTC.

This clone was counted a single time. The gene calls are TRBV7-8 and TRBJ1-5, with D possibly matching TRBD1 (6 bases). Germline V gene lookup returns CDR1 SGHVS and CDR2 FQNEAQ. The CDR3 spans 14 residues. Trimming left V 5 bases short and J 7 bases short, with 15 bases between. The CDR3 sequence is CASSPTGSGQPQHF. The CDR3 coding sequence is TGTGCCAGCAGCCCCACAGGGTCGGGCCAGCCCCAGCATTTT. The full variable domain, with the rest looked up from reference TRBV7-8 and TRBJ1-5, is GAGVSQSPRYKVAKRGQDVALRCDPISGHVSLFWYQQALGQGPEFLTYFQNEAQLDKSGLPSDRFFAERPEGSVSTLKIQRTQQEDSAVYLCASSPTGSGQPQHFGDGTRLSIL.

The CDR3 DNA reads as TGTGCCAGCAGCTTTGGGGGGACAGGGCCCACAGATACGCAGTATTTT. It encodes CASSFGGTGPTDTQYF. The rearrangement uses TRBV5-8 and TRBJ2-3; 9 bases agree with TRBD1. The CDR3 runs to 16 residues. Germline values: CDR1 SGHTS, CDR2 YDEGEE. Unmatched junction bases numbered 6, after V lost 2 bases and J lost 2 bases.

The CDR3 region is CASSPSISGGKAFF. CDR3 nucleotides: TGTGCCAGCTCACCAAGTATATCGGGGGGCAAAGCTTTCTTT. This rearrangement joins TRBV18 to TRBJ1-1, with a tentative D call TRBD1 (6 bases). CDR3 size: 14 residues. Looked up from germline, CDR1 is KGHSH and CDR2 is LQKENI. Trimming left V 2 bases short and J 9 bases short, with 16 bases between.

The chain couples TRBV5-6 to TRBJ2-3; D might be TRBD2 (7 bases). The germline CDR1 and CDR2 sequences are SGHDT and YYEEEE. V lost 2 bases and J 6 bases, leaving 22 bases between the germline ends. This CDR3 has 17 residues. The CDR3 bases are TGTGCCAGCAGCTTCCTAAGGGGGAGGGCTCTCACGGATACGCAGTATTTT. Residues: CASSFLRGRALTDTQYF.

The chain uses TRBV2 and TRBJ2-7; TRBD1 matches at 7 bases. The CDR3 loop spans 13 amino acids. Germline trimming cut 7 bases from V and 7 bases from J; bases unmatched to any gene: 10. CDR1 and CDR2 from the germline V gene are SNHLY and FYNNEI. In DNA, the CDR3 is TGTGCCAGCACTGGGACAGTCCCTTGGGAGCAGTACTTC. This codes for CASTGTVPWEQYF.